The rows below give T cell receptor beta chains drawn from one sample of a study of T cell repertoires in cytomegalovirus infection. TCRdb redid the calling of the reads with MiXCR, one entry per CDR3 protein. The table has under 450,000 distinct CDR3 sequences, 34% seen once. These receptors have no known antigen. The specimen was cultured PBMCs, collected from culture after CMV antigen stimulation. The source of these receptors is a human donor in good health (CMV status not recorded). Some clones in this sample may be carry-over from other donors' samples. CDR3s include the opening cysteine and the closing phenylalanine or tryptophan. Each record gives: D gene, V gene, J gene, clone size, CDR3 DNA, CDR3 protein. D genes are given only for firm matches. Clone size appears in some rows only: once, few, many, or a class for an expanded clone.

D: NA; V: TRBV7-2; J: TRBJ2-3; size: NA; DNA: TGTGCCAGCAGCTTAGCGCCACTAGCCTCGGGAGCAGATACGCAGTATTTT; CDR3: CASSLAPLASGADTQYF
D: NA; V: TRBV6-1; J: TRBJ2-2; size: NA; DNA: TGTGCCAGCACGAGGGTCACCGGGGAGCTGTTTTTT; CDR3: CASTRVTGELFF
D: NA; V: TRBV4-1; J: TRBJ2-1; size: NA; DNA: TGCGCCAGCAGCCAAGAAGTAGGGGGTGAGCAGTTCTTC; CDR3: CASSQEVGGEQFF
D: NA; V: TRBV7-8; J: TRBJ2-7; size: few; DNA: TGTGCCAGCAGCTTAGCGAGCCAGGGAACCTACGAGCAGTACTTC; CDR3: CASSLASQGTYEQYF
D: TRBD1; V: TRBV7-2; J: TRBJ1-1; size: NA; DNA: TGTGCCAGCAGCCGTACAGGGGGCCTAACGTCCGTACCTGAAGCTTTCTTT; CDR3: CASSRTGGLTSVPEAFF
D: NA; V: TRBV3-1; J: TRBJ2-4; size: NA; DNA: TGTGCCAGCAGCCAAGACCCCACGGGGGATAGTCAGTACTTC; CDR3: CASSQDPTGDSQYF
D: TRBD1; V: TRBV28; J: TRBJ1-6; size: few; DNA: TGTGCCAGCAGTGACCCAACCGGGACAGATAATTCACCCCTCCACTTT; CDR3: CASSDPTGTDNSPLHF
D: NA; V: TRBV6-1; J: TRBJ2-3; size: few; DNA: TGTGCCAGCAGAAAGGGGACCGGGACCTCGAGCACAGATACGCAGTATTTT; CDR3: CASRKGTGTSSTDTQYF
D: NA; V: TRBV7-2; J: TRBJ2-3; size: many; DNA: TGTGCCAGCAGCTTAGTCGGTAGCGGTCGCACAGATACGCAGTATTTT; CDR3: CASSLVGSGRTDTQYF
D: TRBD1; V: TRBV10-3; J: TRBJ2-5; size: NA; DNA: TGTGCCATCAGTGAACCGACAGGGATCCATGAGACCCAGTACTTC; CDR3: CAISEPTGIHETQYF
D: NA; V: TRBV2; J: TRBJ2-4; size: NA; DNA: TGTGCCAGCGGGGGAACCAACATTCAGTACTTC; CDR3: CASGGTNIQYF
D: NA; V: TRBV19; J: TRBJ2-3; size: few; DNA: TGTGCCAGTAGTATGCAGGGGCCCTTTACCACAGATACGCAGTATTTT; CDR3: CASSMQGPFTTDTQYF
D: NA; V: TRBV20-1; J: TRBJ2-1; size: many; DNA: TGCAGTGCTAGATTTTGGGGCGGTATCAATGAGCAGTTCTTC; CDR3: CSARFWGGINEQFF
D: TRBD1; V: TRBV7-2; J: TRBJ2-3; size: NA; DNA: TGTACCAGCAGCTCCTATGGACAGGGTCTTTCTGGAGATACGCAGTATTTT; CDR3: CTSSSYGQGLSGDTQYF
D: NA; V: TRBV12-3/TRBV12-4; J: TRBJ1-2; size: few; DNA: TGTGCCAGCAGACTCGGGACGGCGGAGAGGGGCTACACCTTC; CDR3: CASRLGTAERGYTF
D: TRBD1; V: TRBV19; J: TRBJ2-1; size: NA; DNA: TGTGCCAGTAGCCCGGGACAGGGATTGCCTGGTGAGCAGTTCTTC; CDR3: CASSPGQGLPGEQFF
D: TRBD2; V: TRBV7-2; J: TRBJ2-5; size: many; DNA: TGTGCCAGCAGCTTAGGAGAAGCGGGACCCCAAGAGACCCAGTACTTC; CDR3: CASSLGEAGPQETQYF
D: NA; V: TRBV2; J: TRBJ1-2; size: NA; DNA: TGTGCCAGCAGTGAATCGGGACGGGACAACACCTTC; CDR3: CASSESGRDNTF
D: NA; V: TRBV19; J: TRBJ1-2; size: NA; DNA: TGTGCCAGCAACCCCAGGGACGCATGGGGCTACACCTTC; CDR3: CASNPRDAWGYTF
D: NA; V: TRBV6-6; J: TRBJ2-7; size: NA; DNA: TGTGCCAGCAGCCCACAGGACTACGAGCAGTACTTC; CDR3: CASSPQDYEQYF
D: NA; V: TRBV12-3/TRBV12-4; J: TRBJ2-7; size: NA; DNA: TGTGCCAGCACAACCCTTCTTCACGAGCAGTACTTC; CDR3: CASTTLLHEQYF
D: TRBD1; V: TRBV10-3; J: TRBJ1-1; size: NA; DNA: TGTGCCATACGACAGGGGACCGGTCTTGCTGAAGCTTTCTTT; CDR3: CAIRQGTGLAEAFF
D: NA; V: TRBV4-1; J: TRBJ1-6; size: many; DNA: TGCGCCAGCAGCCTGGAACTGGACATTCCTAATTCACCCCTCCACTTT; CDR3: CASSLELDIPNSPLHF
D: NA; V: TRBV20-1; J: TRBJ1-4; size: NA; DNA: TGCAGTGCTAGTAGACGTGCAACTAATGAAAAACTGTTTTTT; CDR3: CSASRRATNEKLFF
D: NA; V: TRBV5-4; J: TRBJ1-1; size: few; DNA: TGTGCCAGCAGCTCAAACCAGGGTGCCACTGAAGCTTTCTTT; CDR3: CASSSNQGATEAFF
D: NA; V: TRBV28; J: TRBJ2-7; size: NA; DNA: TGTGCCAGCAGTGGCCCGGGACCGAACTACGAGCAGTACTTC; CDR3: CASSGPGPNYEQYF
D: NA; V: TRBV12-3/TRBV12-4; J: TRBJ2-3; size: many; DNA: TGTGCCAGCAGTTTATCTTCAGCGGGTTCCCCGAGGCAGTATTTT; CDR3: CASSLSSAGSPRQYF
D: TRBD2; V: TRBV6-5; J: TRBJ2-7; size: few; DNA: TGTGCCAGCAGTTACTCCGGGGGAGCGGGAGAAAGCTACGAGCAGTACTTC; CDR3: CASSYSGGAGESYEQYF
D: TRBD2; V: TRBV7-2; J: TRBJ2-2; size: many; DNA: TGTGCCAGCAGCCTAGCGGCCACCGGGGAGCTGTTTTTT; CDR3: CASSLAATGELFF
D: NA; V: TRBV19; J: TRBJ2-1; size: NA; DNA: TGTGCCAGTAATCACCCCGGATATGAGCAGTTCTTC; CDR3: CASNHPGYEQFF
D: TRBD2; V: TRBV7-2; J: TRBJ2-5; size: many; DNA: TGTGCCAGCAGCCCCGAGGGACTAGCGGGTCGAGAGACCCAGTACTTC; CDR3: CASSPEGLAGRETQYF
D: TRBD2; V: TRBV7-2; J: TRBJ2-1; size: many; DNA: TGTGCCAGCAGCTTAGTTCGGCTAGCGGGAGCCTCCTACAATGAGCAGTTCTTC; CDR3: CASSLVRLAGASYNEQFF
D: NA; V: TRBV4-1; J: TRBJ2-1; size: NA; DNA: TGCGCCAGCAATGAGCAGTTCTTC; CDR3: CASNEQFF
D: NA; V: TRBV11-2; J: TRBJ1-1; size: few; DNA: TGTGCCAGCAGGGTCTCCCTTCAACGGGGTAAAAGCACTGAAGCTTTCTTT; CDR3: CASRVSLQRGKSTEAFF
D: TRBD1; V: TRBV19; J: TRBJ1-3; size: NA; DNA: TGTGCCAGTAGCACCGCCCCCCGGACAGGGGCCGGTGGAGGTACTGGAAACACCATATATTTT; CDR3: CASSTAPRTGAGGGTGNTIYF
D: TRBD2; V: TRBV7-3; J: TRBJ2-1; size: few; DNA: TGTGCCAGCAGCCAAGCCGGGACTAGCGGGAGTTCCTACAATGAGCAGTTCTTC; CDR3: CASSQAGTSGSSYNEQFF
D: NA; V: TRBV20-1; J: TRBJ2-7; size: NA; DNA: TGCAGTGCTAGAGAGCGTCTTCAGTATTACGAGCAGTACTTC; CDR3: CSARERLQYYEQYF
D: TRBD2; V: TRBV6-5; J: TRBJ2-3; size: few; DNA: TGTGCCAGCAGTTACCTTCTTGGCCTAGCGGGAGGGGGCTGGGAAACAGATACGCAGTATTTT; CDR3: CASSYLLGLAGGGWETDTQYF
D: NA; V: TRBV3-1; J: TRBJ1-3; size: NA; DNA: TGTGCCAGCAGCCAAGCAGGGGAATGGGACACCATATATTTT; CDR3: CASSQAGEWDTIYF
D: NA; V: TRBV6-2/TRBV6-3; J: TRBJ1-1; size: NA; DNA: TGTGCCAGCAGTTACTCGGCGCACTTGGCTGAAGCTTTCTTT; CDR3: CASSYSAHLAEAFF
D: NA; V: TRBV6-5; J: TRBJ2-1; size: NA; DNA: TGTGCCAGCAGTCCCCCCCTGAAAGGGGCGCAGTTCTTC; CDR3: CASSPPLKGAQFF
D: NA; V: TRBV12-3/TRBV12-4; J: TRBJ1-5; size: few; DNA: TGTGCCAGCTCCCAAAACAGCGATAGCAATCAGCCCCAGCATTTT; CDR3: CASSQNSDSNQPQHF
D: NA; V: TRBV19; J: TRBJ2-1; size: few; DNA: TGTGCCAGTAAACTGAGCTCCTACAATGAGCAGTTCTTC; CDR3: CASKLSSYNEQFF
D: NA; V: TRBV7-2; J: TRBJ1-5; size: NA; DNA: TGTGCCAGCGGTGATTATAGCAATCAGCCCCAGCATTTT; CDR3: CASGDYSNQPQHF
D: NA; V: TRBV10-3; J: TRBJ2-2; size: few; DNA: TGTGCCATCAGTGAAAAGAGAACCGGGGAGCTGTTTTTT; CDR3: CAISEKRTGELFF
D: NA; V: TRBV6-6; J: TRBJ2-2; size: NA; DNA: TGTGCCAGCAGTTACGGCCATCTCGGGGAGCTGTTTTTT; CDR3: CASSYGHLGELFF
D: NA; V: TRBV7-3; J: TRBJ2-1; size: few; DNA: TGTGCCAGCAGCTTAACCGGGGACTCCTACAATGAGCAGTTCTTC; CDR3: CASSLTGDSYNEQFF
D: NA; V: TRBV12-3/TRBV12-4; J: TRBJ1-6; size: NA; DNA: TGTGCCAGCAGCTTCCGGGGGCAGCGCTCACCCCTCCACTTT; CDR3: CASSFRGQRSPLHF
D: NA; V: TRBV7-3; J: TRBJ2-7; size: few; DNA: TGTGCCAGCAGCGCGGACAGTGCTCCTTCCTACGAGCAGTACTTC; CDR3: CASSADSAPSYEQYF
D: NA; V: TRBV19; J: TRBJ2-2; size: NA; DNA: TGTGCCAGTAGTACTTTCTTTGGTGCATCCACCACCGGGGAGCTGTTTTTT; CDR3: CASSTFFGASTTGELFF
D: TRBD1; V: TRBV20-1; J: TRBJ1-5; size: once; DNA: TGCAGTGCTAAGGCTGGGACAGGGGACGGTCAGCCCCAGCATTTT; CDR3: CSAKAGTGDGQPQHF
D: NA; V: TRBV7-2; J: TRBJ1-2; size: NA; DNA: TGTGCCAGCAGCCCCCCGGACCTAATCTATGGCTACACCTTC; CDR3: CASSPPDLIYGYTF
D: TRBD2; V: TRBV28; J: TRBJ2-2; size: NA; DNA: TGTGCCAGCAGTTCCCCTTCGGGACTAGCGGGAGGGGGCACCGGGGAGCTGTTTTTT; CDR3: CASSSPSGLAGGGTGELFF